This TCR beta chain was observed in a study of control samples from healthy donors and cancer patients. Profiled with immunoSEQ multiplex PCR; TCRdb holds only in-frame clones, not every one. Of roughly 220,000 clones listed, roughly 94% were seen once; the top ten hold approximately 1.4%. CDR1 and CDR2 from the germline V gene are MRHNA and SNTAGT. The junction had 6 bases not matched to a gene; V was cut back by 4 bases and J by 8 bases. CDR3 length: 13 amino acids. The material sequenced was blood. The origin of this receptor is a man in his fifties in good health. This rearrangement joins TRBV6-4 to TRBJ2-3; 7 bases line up with TRBD1. The CDR3 sequence: CASSGTGDGTQYF. In DNA form, the CDR3 reads TGTGCCAGCAGTGGAACAGGGGATGGTACGCAGTATTTT.